The text below deals with one T cell receptor (beta chain). Measured with immunoSEQ multiplex PCR; TCRdb has only the in-frame clones, and not every one. This table has 77,000 or so clones, under 80% appearing once. These data originate in a study of OX40 agonist ivuxolimab in advanced cancers. Looking at the study overall: Every patient in dose escalation had hepatocellular carcinoma, melanoma, renal cell or head and neck cancer. Three patients, one with hepatocellular carcinoma and two with cutaneous melanoma, achieved partial responses.

Excluded were patients having autoimmune disease history or systemic immunosuppression. CDR1 is MGHRA and CDR2 is YSYEKL in the germline V gene. V lost 0 bases to trimming and J lost 0 bases; unmatched junction nucleotides: 9. The CDR3 is 18 amino acids. V usage is TRBV4-1 and J usage is TRBJ1-2, with 8 bases aligning to TRBD1. This specimen consisted of CD4+ or CD8+ T cells sorted from blood, obtained in a trial of the OX40 agonist ivuxolimab. The TCR was taken from an adult with an advanced solid tumor such as melanoma, head and neck, liver or kidney cancer. This CDR3 reads CASSQDRRTGRSNYGYTF. DNA of the CDR3: TGCGCCAGCAGCCAAGATAGGAGGACAGGGAGATCTAACTATGGCTACACCTTC.